This TCR beta chain comes out of a study of human T cells and chemical hapten exposure. The wider study: Sensitization involved placing 2% DPC onto an approximately 2 cm by approximately 2 cm region of upper inner arm skin.

In the authors' methods: TCR counts had a median of about 94,000 per sample and spanned about 23,224 to 690,600. Via MiXCR, TCRdb re-called the RACE reads, giving one row per CDR3 protein. The V and J calls shown here were made by TCRdb, not taken from the authors' results. Of roughly 100,000 distinct CDR3 sequences listed, roughly an eighth are singletons. Per the germline V gene, CDR1 is SGHTA and CDR2 is FQGNSA. The length of the CDR3 is 15 residues. V was shortened by 1 base and J by 2 bases, with 11 bases between the two germline ends. This clonotype showed up many times. Time point described: pre-sensitization, week 0. Treatment denoted: therapeutic diphenylcyclopropenone sensitization with weekly scalp DPC. Patients had alopecia, were aged 18 to 70, and were not pregnant. The starting material, unfractionated whole blood, was used for total RNA extraction.

The source of this sequence is a woman aged 45-60 years with alopecia areata. Some clones in this sample may be carry-over from other donors' samples. V is TRBV7-2 and J is TRBJ1-1; TRBD1 might be the D (6 bases). Sample: whole blood, taken in connection with sensitization to the hapten diphenylcyclopropenone (DPC). DNA of the CDR3: TGTGCCAGCAGCTTAGTACAGGGCACTAACACTGAAGCTTTCTTT. This encodes CASSLVQGTNTEAFF.